The rows below give T cell receptor beta chains drawn from one sample of a study of graft-versus-host responses after intestinal transplantation. Produced via immunoSEQ multiplex PCR; TCRdb's table is partial and in-frame only. The data hold roughly 14,000 clones, with around two thirds observed a single time. Sequenced here: ileum tissue, sampled 14 days after transplant. All receptors come from a human patient who received an intestinal transplant, so some T cells may come from the graft donor. Each CDR3 is given with its conserved first and last residue. A D gene is named only where the DNA matches it firmly. The size field is filled for only some rows; it gives once, few, many or a size class.

cdr3_nt: TGTGCCAGCAGTTCCGGGCGGTCGGGGAGCCCCTACGAGCAGTACTTC; cdr3_aa: CASSSGRSGSPYEQYF; v_call: TRBV28; clone_size: NA; d_call: NA; j_call: TRBJ2-7
cdr3_nt: TGTGCCAGTAGTATTTCGGGACTAGCGATCAATGAGCAGTTCTTC; cdr3_aa: CASSISGLAINEQFF; v_call: TRBV19; clone_size: NA; d_call: TRBD2; j_call: TRBJ2-1
cdr3_nt: TGTGCCAGCAGCGAATCACCAGGGGGGGAAAAACTGTTTTTT; cdr3_aa: CASSESPGGEKLFF; v_call: TRBV11-2; clone_size: NA; d_call: TRBD1; j_call: TRBJ1-4
cdr3_nt: TGTGCCAGCAGCAGGGGGACAGGGCTAAGCACAGATACGCAGTATTTT; cdr3_aa: CASSRGTGLSTDTQYF; v_call: TRBV11-3; clone_size: few; d_call: TRBD1; j_call: TRBJ2-3
cdr3_nt: TGTGCCAGCAGCCCCCGACTAGCGGGAGCCACGGGGGAGACCCAGTACTTC; cdr3_aa: CASSPRLAGATGETQYF; v_call: TRBV5-4; clone_size: NA; d_call: TRBD2; j_call: TRBJ2-5
cdr3_nt: TGTGCCAGCAGTACAACCCTGGCGGGAGGCTACGAGCAGTACTTC; cdr3_aa: CASSTTLAGGYEQYF; v_call: TRBV6-6; clone_size: NA; d_call: TRBD2; j_call: TRBJ2-7
cdr3_nt: TGCAGCGTTGACGTCAGGGGAGGCTACGAGCAGTACTTC; cdr3_aa: CSVDVRGGYEQYF; v_call: TRBV29-1; clone_size: NA; d_call: NA; j_call: TRBJ2-7
cdr3_nt: TGCAGCGTTGAAGGGGAAACCGGGGAGCTGTTTTTT; cdr3_aa: CSVEGETGELFF; v_call: TRBV29-1; clone_size: NA; d_call: NA; j_call: TRBJ2-2
cdr3_nt: TGTGCCAGCAGTGAATGGTTAGCGATGAACACTGAAGCTTTCTTT; cdr3_aa: CASSEWLAMNTEAFF; v_call: TRBV6-1; clone_size: NA; d_call: NA; j_call: TRBJ1-1
cdr3_nt: TGTGCCAGCAGTTACACTCCGGGGGCGTACGAGCAGTACTTC; cdr3_aa: CASSYTPGAYEQYF; v_call: TRBV6-6; clone_size: NA; d_call: NA; j_call: TRBJ2-7
cdr3_nt: TGTGCCTGGAGTTCAGGACTAGCGGGATCACAAGAGACCCAGTACTTC; cdr3_aa: CAWSSGLAGSQETQYF; v_call: TRBV30; clone_size: NA; d_call: TRBD2; j_call: TRBJ2-5
cdr3_nt: TGTGCCAGCAGCCCCGGTGAGGCGGGCCCCCCTGAGCAGTTCTTC; cdr3_aa: CASSPGEAGPPEQFF; v_call: TRBV7-9; clone_size: once; d_call: NA; j_call: TRBJ2-1
cdr3_nt: TGTGCCTGGAGTGTACTTACCGTGAAGGGAGAGACCCAGTACTTC; cdr3_aa: CAWSVLTVKGETQYF; v_call: TRBV30; clone_size: NA; d_call: NA; j_call: TRBJ2-5
cdr3_nt: TGTGCCAGCAGCTTAGGGACAGGGGCTGTCTATGGCTACACCTTC; cdr3_aa: CASSLGTGAVYGYTF; v_call: TRBV7-9; clone_size: NA; d_call: TRBD1; j_call: TRBJ1-2
cdr3_nt: TGTGCCAGCAGCTCCACAGGGGCCTACGAGCAGTACTTC; cdr3_aa: CASSSTGAYEQYF; v_call: TRBV7-9; clone_size: NA; d_call: TRBD1; j_call: TRBJ2-7
cdr3_nt: TGTGCCAGCGGGATTATGAACACCGGGGAGCTGTTTTTT; cdr3_aa: CASGIMNTGELFF; v_call: TRBV6-5; clone_size: NA; d_call: NA; j_call: TRBJ2-2
cdr3_nt: TGTGCCAGCAGCTTGTTGGACAGGCGTCATCAGCCCCAGCATTTT; cdr3_aa: CASSLLDRRHQPQHF; v_call: TRBV5-6; clone_size: few; d_call: TRBD1; j_call: TRBJ1-5
cdr3_nt: TGCACCAGCAGCCAAGATCGGGCTAGTGGCGCAGATACGCAGTATTTT; cdr3_aa: CTSSQDRASGADTQYF; v_call: TRBV1; clone_size: NA; d_call: NA; j_call: TRBJ2-3
cdr3_nt: TGTGCCAGTAGTGCCGGACTAGCCTACGAGCAGTACTTC; cdr3_aa: CASSAGLAYEQYF; v_call: TRBV19; clone_size: NA; d_call: TRBD2; j_call: TRBJ2-7
cdr3_nt: TGTGCCAGCAGTTTGGACAGCCAAGAGACCCAGTACTTC; cdr3_aa: CASSLDSQETQYF; v_call: TRBV5-4; clone_size: NA; d_call: NA; j_call: TRBJ2-5
cdr3_nt: TGTGCCAGCAGCCAGGTGGGAACGGCTGAAGCTTTCTTT; cdr3_aa: CASSQVGTAEAFF; v_call: TRBV4-2; clone_size: NA; d_call: NA; j_call: TRBJ1-1
cdr3_nt: TGCGCCAGCAGCGGCGGGCGGGGGAACCAAGAGACCCAGTACTTC; cdr3_aa: CASSGGRGNQETQYF; v_call: TRBV5-1; clone_size: NA; d_call: TRBD2; j_call: TRBJ2-5
cdr3_nt: TGTGCCAGTCAGCCGGGACAGGGTGCCTACGAGCAGTACTTC; cdr3_aa: CASQPGQGAYEQYF; v_call: TRBV19; clone_size: NA; d_call: TRBD1; j_call: TRBJ2-7
cdr3_nt: TGTGCCAGCAGCTTGACCGCCGGGACAGCCTACGAGCAGTACTTC; cdr3_aa: CASSLTAGTAYEQYF; v_call: TRBV5-5; clone_size: NA; d_call: TRBD1; j_call: TRBJ2-7
cdr3_nt: TGTGCCAGCAGTTACTCACTAAGGGTTGAAGCTTTCTTT; cdr3_aa: CASSYSLRVEAFF; v_call: TRBV6-6; clone_size: NA; d_call: NA; j_call: TRBJ1-1
cdr3_nt: TGCGCCAGCAGCCCCTTAGCGGGAGGGTACAATGAGCAGTTCTTC; cdr3_aa: CASSPLAGGYNEQFF; v_call: TRBV4-1; clone_size: NA; d_call: TRBD2; j_call: TRBJ2-1
cdr3_nt: TGTGCCAGCAGTGAGTCAGACTATGGCTACACCTTC; cdr3_aa: CASSESDYGYTF; v_call: TRBV2; clone_size: few; d_call: NA; j_call: TRBJ1-2
cdr3_nt: TGTGCCAGCAGCTTGGAGTATTCACCCCTCCACTTT; cdr3_aa: CASSLEYSPLHF; v_call: TRBV11-2; clone_size: NA; d_call: NA; j_call: TRBJ1-6
cdr3_nt: TGTGCCAGCAGCTTAGGGGGGAATTGGGCAGCAACTAATGAAAAACTGTTTTTT; cdr3_aa: CASSLGGNWAATNEKLFF; v_call: TRBV13; clone_size: NA; d_call: NA; j_call: TRBJ1-4
cdr3_nt: TGTGCCAGCAGCTCCCCTAGGGAATCAAGCACAGATACGCAGTATTTT; cdr3_aa: CASSSPRESSTDTQYF; v_call: TRBV5-8; clone_size: few; d_call: NA; j_call: TRBJ2-3
cdr3_nt: TGTGCCAGCAGTTACTTGAACAGGGGAAATTCACCCCTCCACTTT; cdr3_aa: CASSYLNRGNSPLHF; v_call: TRBV6-5; clone_size: NA; d_call: TRBD1; j_call: TRBJ1-6
cdr3_nt: TGCGCCAGCAGCGCATATGACACCCGCGGCAATCAGCCCCAGCATTTT; cdr3_aa: CASSAYDTRGNQPQHF; v_call: TRBV4-1; clone_size: NA; d_call: NA; j_call: TRBJ1-5
cdr3_nt: TGCGCCAGCAGCCGTGACAGGGGGGGCCACGAGCAGTACTTC; cdr3_aa: CASSRDRGGHEQYF; v_call: TRBV10-1; clone_size: NA; d_call: TRBD1; j_call: TRBJ2-7
cdr3_nt: TGCGCCAGCTCTACAGGGGGCTATGGCTACACCTTC; cdr3_aa: CASSTGGYGYTF; v_call: TRBV4-1; clone_size: NA; d_call: TRBD1; j_call: TRBJ1-2
cdr3_nt: TGTGCCAGCAGTTCCTCCGCCCAGCGGGGGAACAATGAGCAGTTCTTC; cdr3_aa: CASSSSAQRGNNEQFF; v_call: TRBV27; clone_size: NA; d_call: TRBD2; j_call: TRBJ2-1
cdr3_nt: TGCGCCAGCAGCTTGGGCATACAAGTCAATGAGCAGTTCTTC; cdr3_aa: CASSLGIQVNEQFF; v_call: TRBV5-1; clone_size: NA; d_call: NA; j_call: TRBJ2-1
cdr3_nt: TGTGCCAGCTCGCCTGACTGGCTCGGGACCCAGTACTTC; cdr3_aa: CASSPDWLGTQYF; v_call: TRBV18; clone_size: NA; d_call: NA; j_call: TRBJ2-5
cdr3_nt: TGTGCCAGCTCCACGATAGCGGGAGAGCTCTACAATGAGCAGTTCTTC; cdr3_aa: CASSTIAGELYNEQFF; v_call: TRBV28; clone_size: NA; d_call: TRBD2; j_call: TRBJ2-1
cdr3_nt: TGTGCCAGCAGATTGGGAGGGAACACTGAAGCTTTCTTT; cdr3_aa: CASRLGGNTEAFF; v_call: TRBV13; clone_size: NA; d_call: NA; j_call: TRBJ1-1
cdr3_nt: TGTGCCAGCAGCTTTAGTCATCCTTATAGCAATCAGCCCCAGCATTTT; cdr3_aa: CASSFSHPYSNQPQHF; v_call: TRBV7-2; clone_size: NA; d_call: NA; j_call: TRBJ1-5
cdr3_nt: TGTGCCATCAGTGTGTCGGGGGTGCGTACCGAGCAGTACTTC; cdr3_aa: CAISVSGVRTEQYF; v_call: TRBV10-3; clone_size: NA; d_call: NA; j_call: TRBJ2-7
cdr3_nt: TGTGCCAGCAGTCAGGGGGGCCTGAGCTCTGGAAACACCATATATTTT; cdr3_aa: CASSQGGLSSGNTIYF; v_call: TRBV28; clone_size: once; d_call: TRBD1; j_call: TRBJ1-3
cdr3_nt: TGTGCCAGTCGAACCGGGACAGGATTCTACGAGCAGTACTTC; cdr3_aa: CASRTGTGFYEQYF; v_call: TRBV2; clone_size: NA; d_call: TRBD1; j_call: TRBJ2-7
cdr3_nt: TGTGCCGGGGGCCCTCGCGACCCCCCAGCTTTCTTT; cdr3_aa: CAGGPRDPPAFF; v_call: TRBV7-9; clone_size: NA; d_call: NA; j_call: TRBJ1-1
cdr3_nt: TGTGCCAGCAGCGTAGTGGGCCGTCGATCATACAATGAGCAGTTCTTC; cdr3_aa: CASSVVGRRSYNEQFF; v_call: TRBV9; clone_size: NA; d_call: NA; j_call: TRBJ2-1
cdr3_nt: TGTGCCAGCAGCCGGACAGGGGCAAGCTCCTACAATGAGCAGTTCTTC; cdr3_aa: CASSRTGASSYNEQFF; v_call: TRBV5-4; clone_size: NA; d_call: TRBD1; j_call: TRBJ2-1
cdr3_nt: TGTGCCAGCAGACCCACCGGGACTGGAGAAAAACTGTTTTTT; cdr3_aa: CASRPTGTGEKLFF; v_call: TRBV28; clone_size: NA; d_call: NA; j_call: TRBJ1-4
cdr3_nt: TGTGCCAGCAGCTCGTGGACAGGGACTAAAAATCAGCCCCAGCATTTT; cdr3_aa: CASSSWTGTKNQPQHF; v_call: TRBV5-6; clone_size: NA; d_call: TRBD1; j_call: TRBJ1-5
cdr3_nt: TGCGCCAGCAGCCAAGATTATAGGAGAACGGGGACTGAAGCTTTCTTT; cdr3_aa: CASSQDYRRTGTEAFF; v_call: TRBV4-1; clone_size: NA; d_call: NA; j_call: TRBJ1-1